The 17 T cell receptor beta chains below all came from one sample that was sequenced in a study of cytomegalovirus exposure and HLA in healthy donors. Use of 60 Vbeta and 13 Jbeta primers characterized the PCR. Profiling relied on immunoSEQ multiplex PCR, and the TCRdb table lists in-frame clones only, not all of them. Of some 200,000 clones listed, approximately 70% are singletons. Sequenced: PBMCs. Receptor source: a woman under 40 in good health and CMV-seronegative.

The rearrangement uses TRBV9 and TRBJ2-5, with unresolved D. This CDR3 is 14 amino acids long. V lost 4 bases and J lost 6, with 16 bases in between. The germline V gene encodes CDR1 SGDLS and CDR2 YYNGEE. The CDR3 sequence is CASSPTTGWKTQYF. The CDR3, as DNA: TGTGCCAGCAGCCCTACTACGGGTTGGAAGACCCAGTACTTC.

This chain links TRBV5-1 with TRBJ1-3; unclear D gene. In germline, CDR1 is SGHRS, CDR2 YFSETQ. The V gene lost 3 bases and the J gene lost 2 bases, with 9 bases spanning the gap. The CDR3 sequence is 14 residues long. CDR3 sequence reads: CASSSKGAGNTIYF. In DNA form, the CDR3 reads TGCGCCAGCAGCTCCAAGGGAGCTGGAAACACCATATATTTT.

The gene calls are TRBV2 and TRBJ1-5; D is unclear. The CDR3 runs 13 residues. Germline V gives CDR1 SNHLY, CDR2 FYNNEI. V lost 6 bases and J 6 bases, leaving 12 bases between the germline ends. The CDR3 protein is CASRPREGQPQHF. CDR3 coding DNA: TGTGCCAGCAGGCCGAGGGAGGGTCAGCCCCAGCATTTT.

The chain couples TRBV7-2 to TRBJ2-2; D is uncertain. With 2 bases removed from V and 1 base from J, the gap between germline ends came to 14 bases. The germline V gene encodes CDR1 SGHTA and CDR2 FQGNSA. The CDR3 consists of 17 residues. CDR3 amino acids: CASSLFFSSRNTGELFF. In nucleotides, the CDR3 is TGTGCCAGCAGCTTATTTTTCTCCTCCAGGAACACCGGGGAGCTGTTTTTT.

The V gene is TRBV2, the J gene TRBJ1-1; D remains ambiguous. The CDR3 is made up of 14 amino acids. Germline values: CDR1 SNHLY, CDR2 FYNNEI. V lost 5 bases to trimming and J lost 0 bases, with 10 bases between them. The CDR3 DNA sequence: TGTGCCAGCAGTCCAATGGCCATGAACACTGAAGCTTTCTTT. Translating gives CASSPMAMNTEAFF.

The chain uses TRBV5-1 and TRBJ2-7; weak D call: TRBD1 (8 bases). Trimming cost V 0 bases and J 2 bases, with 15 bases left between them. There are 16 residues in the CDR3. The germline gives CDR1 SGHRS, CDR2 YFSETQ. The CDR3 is CASSLVGQGLTYEQYF. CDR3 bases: TGCGCCAGCAGCTTGGTAGGACAGGGACTAACCTACGAGCAGTACTTC.

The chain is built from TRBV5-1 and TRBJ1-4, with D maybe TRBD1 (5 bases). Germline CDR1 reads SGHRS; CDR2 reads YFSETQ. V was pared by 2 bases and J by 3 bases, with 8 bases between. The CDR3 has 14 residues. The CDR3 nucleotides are TGCGCCAGCAGCTTTGGGGGGTCTAATGAAAAACTGTTTTTT. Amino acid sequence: CASSFGGSNEKLFF. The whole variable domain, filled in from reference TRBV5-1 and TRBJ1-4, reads KAGVTQTPRYLIKTRGQQVTLSCSPISGHRSVSWYQQTPGQGLQFLFEYFSETQRNKGNFPGRFSGRQFSNSRSEMNVSTLELGDSALYLCASSFGGSNEKLFFGSGTQLSVL.

The CDR3 nucleotides read TGTGCCAGCAGCTGGGGGGGGGACGGCACAACCTCCAGCACAGATACGCAGTATTTT. Its translation is CASSWGGDGTTSSTDTQYF. The rearrangement joins TRBV5-4 to TRBJ2-3; 7 bases agree with TRBD2. The CDR3 is 19 residues long. V shed 3 bases and J 0 bases; nucleotides not matched to a gene: 16. Germline values: CDR1 SGHNT, CDR2 YYREEE (reference sequence).

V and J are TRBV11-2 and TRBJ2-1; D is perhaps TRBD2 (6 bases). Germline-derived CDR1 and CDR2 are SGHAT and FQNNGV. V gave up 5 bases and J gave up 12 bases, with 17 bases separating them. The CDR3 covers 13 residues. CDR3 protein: CASSAGPNSGQFF. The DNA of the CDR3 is TGTGCCAGCAGCGCGGGGCCTAATTCGGGGCAGTTCTTC.

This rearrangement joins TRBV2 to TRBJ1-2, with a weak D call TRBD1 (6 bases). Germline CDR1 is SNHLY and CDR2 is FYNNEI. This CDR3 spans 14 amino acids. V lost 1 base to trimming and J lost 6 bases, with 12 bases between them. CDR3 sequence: CASSEVAGVDGYTF. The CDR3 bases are TGTGCCAGCAGTGAAGTCGCAGGGGTCGATGGCTACACCTTC.

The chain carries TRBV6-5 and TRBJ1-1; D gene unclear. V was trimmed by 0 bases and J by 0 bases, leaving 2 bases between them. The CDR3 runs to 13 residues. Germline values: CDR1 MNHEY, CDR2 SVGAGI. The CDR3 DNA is TGTGCCAGCAGTTACTCCGTGAACACTGAAGCTTTCTTT. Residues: CASSYSVNTEAFF.

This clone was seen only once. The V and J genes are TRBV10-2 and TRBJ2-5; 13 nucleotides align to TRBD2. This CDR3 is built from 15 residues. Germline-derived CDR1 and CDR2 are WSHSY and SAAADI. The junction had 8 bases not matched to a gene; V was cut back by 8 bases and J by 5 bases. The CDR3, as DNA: TGCGCCAGCTCTGGGACTAGCGGGAAGTTGGAGACCCAGTACTTC. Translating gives CASSGTSGKLETQYF.

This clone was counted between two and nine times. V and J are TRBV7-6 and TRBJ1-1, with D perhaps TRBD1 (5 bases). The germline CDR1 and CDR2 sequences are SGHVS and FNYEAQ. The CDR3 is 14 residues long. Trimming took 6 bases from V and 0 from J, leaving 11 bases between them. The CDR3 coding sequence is TGTGCCAGCAGATCATCAGGGTTGAACACTGAAGCTTTCTTT. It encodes CASRSSGLNTEAFF.

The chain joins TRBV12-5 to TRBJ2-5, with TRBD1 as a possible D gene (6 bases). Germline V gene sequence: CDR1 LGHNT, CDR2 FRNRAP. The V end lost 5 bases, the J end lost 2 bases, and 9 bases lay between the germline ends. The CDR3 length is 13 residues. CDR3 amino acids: CASGTTGQETQYF. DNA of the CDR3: TGTGCTAGTGGTACAACAGGGCAAGAGACCCAGTACTTC.

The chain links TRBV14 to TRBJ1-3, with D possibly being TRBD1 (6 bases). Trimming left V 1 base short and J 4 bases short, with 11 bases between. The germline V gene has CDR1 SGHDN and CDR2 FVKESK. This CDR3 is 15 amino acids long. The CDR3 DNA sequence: TGTGCCAGCAGCCAAGTCGGGGGGCCAGGAAACACCATATATTTT. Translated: CASSQVGGPGNTIYF.

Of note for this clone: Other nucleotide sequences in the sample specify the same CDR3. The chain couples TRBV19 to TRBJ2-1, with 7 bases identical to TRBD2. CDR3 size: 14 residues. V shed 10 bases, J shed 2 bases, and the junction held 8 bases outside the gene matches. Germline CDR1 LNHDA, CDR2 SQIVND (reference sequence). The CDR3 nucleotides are TGTGCCACCCAGTGGGGGGGGGCCTACAATGAGCAGTTCTTC. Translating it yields CATQWGGAYNEQFF.

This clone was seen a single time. The CDR3 DNA reads as TGTGCCAGCTCACCAAGTACAGTGGAGGACTACGAGCAGTACTTC. Protein: CASSPSTVEDYEQYF. The V gene is TRBV18, the J gene TRBJ2-7; possible D gene TRBD2, 5 bases. This CDR3 spans 15 amino acids. The V gene lost 2 bases and the J gene lost 3 bases, with 14 bases spanning the gap. CDR1 and CDR2 (germline): KGHSH, LQKENI.